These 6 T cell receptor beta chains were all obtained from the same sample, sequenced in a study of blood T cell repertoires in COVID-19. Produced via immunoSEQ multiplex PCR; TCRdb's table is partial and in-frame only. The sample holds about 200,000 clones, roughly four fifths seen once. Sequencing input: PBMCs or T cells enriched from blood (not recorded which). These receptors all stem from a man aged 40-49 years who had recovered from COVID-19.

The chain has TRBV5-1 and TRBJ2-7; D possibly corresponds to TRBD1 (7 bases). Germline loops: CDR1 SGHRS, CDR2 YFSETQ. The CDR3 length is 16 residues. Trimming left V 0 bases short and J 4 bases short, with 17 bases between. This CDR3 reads CASSLVGGTDIYEQYF. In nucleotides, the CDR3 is TGCGCCAGCAGCTTGGTGGGCGGGACAGACATTTACGAGCAGTACTTC.

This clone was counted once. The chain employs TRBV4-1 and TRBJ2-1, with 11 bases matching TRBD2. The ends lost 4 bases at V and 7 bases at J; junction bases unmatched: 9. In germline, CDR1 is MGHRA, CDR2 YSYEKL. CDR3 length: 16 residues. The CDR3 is CASSPRLAGTPNEQFF. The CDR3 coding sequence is TGCGCCAGCAGCCCCCGACTAGCGGGGACTCCAAATGAGCAGTTCTTC.

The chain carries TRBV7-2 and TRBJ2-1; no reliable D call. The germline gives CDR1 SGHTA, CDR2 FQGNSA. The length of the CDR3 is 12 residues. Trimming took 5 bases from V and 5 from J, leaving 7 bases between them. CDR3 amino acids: CASSRRDNEQFF. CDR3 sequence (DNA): TGTGCCAGCAGCCGTCGGGACAATGAGCAGTTCTTC.

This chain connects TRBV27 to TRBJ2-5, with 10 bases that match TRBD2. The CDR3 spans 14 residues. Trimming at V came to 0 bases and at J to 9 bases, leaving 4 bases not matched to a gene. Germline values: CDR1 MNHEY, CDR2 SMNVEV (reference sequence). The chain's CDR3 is CASSLSGLAGAQYF. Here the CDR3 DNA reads TGTGCCAGCAGTTTATCAGGGCTAGCGGGGGCCCAGTACTTC.

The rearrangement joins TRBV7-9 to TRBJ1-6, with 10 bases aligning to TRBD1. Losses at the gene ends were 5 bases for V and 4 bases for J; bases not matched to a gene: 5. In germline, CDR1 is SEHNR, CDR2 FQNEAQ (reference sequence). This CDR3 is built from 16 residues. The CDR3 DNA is TGTGCCAGCAGCCCGGGGACAGGGGTTTATAATTCACCCCTCCACTTT. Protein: CASSPGTGVYNSPLHF.

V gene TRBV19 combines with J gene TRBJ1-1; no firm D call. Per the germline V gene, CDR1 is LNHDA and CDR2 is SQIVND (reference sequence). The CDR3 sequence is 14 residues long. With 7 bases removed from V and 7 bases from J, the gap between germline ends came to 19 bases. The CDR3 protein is CASTLPTRVGEAFF. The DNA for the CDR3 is TGTGCCAGTACCCTCCCGACCCGGGTGGGTGAAGCTTTCTTT.